The subject of this entry is one TCR beta chain. The table came from immunoSEQ multiplex PCR; TCRdb's copy has only in-frame clones and leaves some out. The data contain 150,000 to 200,000 clones, about 88% of them singletons. The data were taken from a study of blood T cell repertoires in COVID-19. This CDR3 comprises 14 residues. Germline values: CDR1 SEHNR, CDR2 FQNEAQ (reference sequence). The ends lost 5 bases at V and 1 base at J; junction bases unmatched: 2. This chain joins TRBV7-9 and TRBJ1-5; 7 bases are shared with TRBD1. Sequenced sample: peripheral blood. The clonotype was recovered from a man between 40 and 49 years old with acute or convalescent COVID-19. CDR3 coding DNA: TGTGCCAGCAGCCGGACAGGCAGCAATCAGCCCCAGCATTTT. This encodes CASSRTGSNQPQHF.